Given below is one T cell receptor beta chain in context. The repertoire was sequenced with immunoSEQ multiplex PCR; TCRdb's copy has only in-frame clones and lacks some. Here the sample spans over 120,000 clones, about 95% being singletons. This entry is derived from a study of control samples from healthy donors and cancer patients. CDR3 size: 13 residues. Germline V gene data show CDR1 as LGHDT and CDR2 as YNNKEL (reference sequence). V lost 6 bases and J lost 7, with 16 bases in between. Sequencing input: PBMCs. The clonotype was recovered from a man in his 60s with colorectal cancer. The genes are TRBV3-1 (or the pseudogene TRBV3-2) and TRBJ2-7, with a possible D match to TRBD1 (5 bases). CDR3 amino acids: CASSPGLVGEQYF. As DNA, the CDR3 is TGTGCCAGCAGTCCAGGGCTAGTAGGTGAGCAGTACTTC.